This passage covers 2 T cell receptor beta chains from one sample sequenced in a study of cytomegalovirus exposure and HLA in healthy donors. The PCR made use of 60 Vbeta and 13 Jbeta primers. The protocol was immunoSEQ multiplex PCR, while the TCRdb copy is restricted to in-frame clones and leaves out a portion. This table has around 190,000 clones, about 85% appearing once. The sequenced sample consisted of PBMCs. Source of these receptors: a woman in her fifties or sixties in good health and CMV-seronegative.

The V and J genes are TRBV28 and TRBJ2-5; D gene uncertain. V lost 1 base and J lost 1, with 10 bases in between. CDR3 length: 15 amino acids. CDR1 and CDR2 (germline): MDHEN, SYDVKM. The CDR3 DNA is TGTGCCAGCAGTTTATCATCAGGCTCCCAAGAGACCCAGTACTTC. Translation: CASSLSSGSQETQYF. The entire variable domain, with the rest obtained from reference TRBV28 and TRBJ2-5, is as follows: DVKVTQSSRYLVKRTGEKVFLECVQDMDHENMFWYRQDPGLGLRLIYFSYDVKMKEKGDIPEGYSVSREKKERFSLILESASTNQTSMYLCASSLSSGSQETQYFGPGTRLLVL.

The chain carries TRBV28 and TRBJ1-2, with no clear D. The CDR3 is 14 residues long. V was trimmed by 7 bases and J by 0 bases, leaving 12 bases between them. Germline V gene sequence: CDR1 MDHEN, CDR2 SYDVKM. In nucleotides, the CDR3 is TGTGCCAGCACCGAGGTCACCGCTAACTATGGCTACACCTTC. The encoded protein is CASTEVTANYGYTF.